The rows below give T cell receptor beta chains drawn from one sample of a study of blood T cells in healthy people across ages. TCRdb independently ran MiXCR on the 5' RACE reads; one entry per CDR3 protein. The sample yields almost 800,000 distinct CDR3 sequences, 58% seen once. Sequences were obtained from blood. These receptors were obtained from a man aged 30-40 years in good health. Each CDR3 is given with its conserved first and last residue. The D gene is left open where the match is weak. The size of a clone is reported for some rows only, either as once, few or many, or as a class for expanded clones.

V	J	size	D	DNA	CDR3
TRBV20-1	TRBJ2-3	many	TRBD2	TGCAGTGTCATTCCGGGACTAGCGGATACGCAGTATTTT	CSVIPGLADTQYF
TRBV29-1	TRBJ2-7	NA	TRBD2	TGCAGCGTTGGGCTAGCGGGGGGGGTGAACGAGCAGTACTTC	CSVGLAGGVNEQYF
TRBV25-1	TRBJ2-5	NA	NA	TGTGCCAGCAGTGAATACTTTCTAGGGGGTAGTCGGACCCAGTACTTC	CASSEYFLGGSRTQYF
TRBV6-1	TRBJ1-5	NA	NA	TGTGCCAGCAGCAACAGAGGCTCTGGTCAGCCCCAGCATTTT	CASSNRGSGQPQHF
TRBV7-9	TRBJ1-5	NA	TRBD1	TGTGCCAGCAGCCGGGACAGGGATGACAATCAGCCCCAGCATTTT	CASSRDRDDNQPQHF
TRBV3-1	TRBJ2-5	NA	NA	TGTGCCAGCAGCCGCACGTCGGGCCTGGGTGAGACCCAGTACTTC	CASSRTSGLGETQYF
TRBV29-1	TRBJ2-3	NA	TRBD2	TGCAGCGTTCGGGAGCGGGGGACAACCACAGATACGCAGTATTTT	CSVRERGTTTDTQYF
TRBV20-1	TRBJ2-1	NA	NA	TGCGCCAGTCTTGATTCCGGGGGTGGCTCCTACAATGAGCAGTTCTTC	CASLDSGGGSYNEQFF
TRBV5-1	TRBJ1-2	NA	NA	TGCGCCAGCAGCACGCTGACAGGAGCCCCTGGGTATGGCTACACCTTC	CASSTLTGAPGYGYTF
TRBV20-1	TRBJ2-7	NA	NA	TGCAGTGCTAGAGATGATCCGGGGAGCTCCTACGAGCAGTACTTC	CSARDDPGSSYEQYF
TRBV20-1	TRBJ1-5	NA	NA	TGCAGTGCTAGAAGGGGAATACTAGGTCAGCCCCAGCATTTT	CSARRGILGQPQHF
TRBV7-2	TRBJ2-1	few	NA	TGTGCCAGCACCTTTGTTGGGTGGAATGAGCAGTTCTTC	CASTFVGWNEQFF
TRBV5-1	TRBJ2-1	few	TRBD2	TGCGCCAGCAGCCCGGGGGGGGCCTGGGTAAATGAGCAGTTCTTC	CASSPGGAWVNEQFF
TRBV9	TRBJ1-6	NA	NA	TGTGCCAGCAGCCCATCCCTGAGCTCCTATAATTCACCCCTCCACTTT	CASSPSLSSYNSPLHF
TRBV25-1	TRBJ1-2	NA	TRBD1	TGTGCCAGCAGTGAATGGGACAGGGGGTTCAACTATGGCTACACCTTC	CASSEWDRGFNYGYTF
TRBV10-3	TRBJ2-7	NA	NA	TGTGCCATCAGTGAGAATGGGGACTACGAGCAGTACTTC	CAISENGDYEQYF
TRBV29-1	TRBJ2-1	NA	TRBD2	TGCAGCGTTGAAGGTAAACCGGGAGGGCGGTATGAGCAGTTCTTC	CSVEGKPGGRYEQFF
TRBV27	TRBJ1-2	NA	NA	TGTGCCAGCGGTGCGGGGGTTGGCTATGGCTACACCTTC	CASGAGVGYGYTF
TRBV13	TRBJ2-5	NA	TRBD2	TGTGCCAGCAGTGTCCGCTCCCCTAGCGGGGGTCGGCAAGAGACCCAGTACTTC	CASSVRSPSGGRQETQYF
TRBV6-6	TRBJ2-7	NA	NA	TGTGCCAGCGGTAGCGGTTTGAGGGAGCAGTACTTC	CASGSGLREQYF
TRBV7-9	TRBJ2-7	few	NA	TGTGCCAGCAGCCCAGAGGGAGACTACGAGCAGTACTTC	CASSPEGDYEQYF
TRBV6-6	TRBJ2-7	NA	TRBD1	TGTGCCAGCAGTCCACAGGGGGCTATTCCCTACGAGCAGTACTTC	CASSPQGAIPYEQYF
TRBV7-2	TRBJ2-7	few	NA	TGTGCCAGCAGCTTAGACTACGGGACTGCTCCCTACGAGCAGTACTTC	CASSLDYGTAPYEQYF
TRBV7-2	TRBJ1-2	NA	NA	TGTGCCAGCAGCCTCCCGGGGGGGGCTTGGTACACCTTC	CASSLPGGAWYTF
TRBV20-1	TRBJ2-3	NA	NA	TGCAGTGCTAGAGAGCCTAGCTCACGCACAGATACGCAGTATTTT	CSAREPSSRTDTQYF
TRBV7-2	TRBJ1-1	NA	TRBD1	TGTGCCAGCAGCTTTCTCCAGGGGGCTGACACTGAAGCTTTCTTT	CASSFLQGADTEAFF
TRBV12-3/TRBV12-4	TRBJ1-2	NA	NA	TGTGCCAGTCAGACGGGGGCATCTAACTATGGCTACACCTTC	CASQTGASNYGYTF
TRBV9	TRBJ2-7	NA	NA	TGTGCCAGCAGCTTCCGACAGAGCTCCTACGAGCAGTACTTC	CASSFRQSSYEQYF
TRBV29-1	TRBJ2-3	NA	NA	TGCAGCGTTCTACCCTTAGTCACAGATACGCAGTATTTT	CSVLPLVTDTQYF
TRBV29-1	TRBJ1-1	few	NA	TGCAGCGTTTCCCGCACTGAAGCTTTCTTT	CSVSRTEAFF
TRBV27	TRBJ2-7	NA	TRBD1	TGTGCCAGTCGCCGACAGGGCCTCTCCTACGAGCAGTACTTC	CASRRQGLSYEQYF
TRBV4-2	TRBJ2-3	NA	NA	TGTGCCAGCAGCCACCTGCGAGCGGGTAGCACAGATACGCAGTATTTT	CASSHLRAGSTDTQYF
TRBV7-6	TRBJ2-7	NA	NA	TGTGCCAGCAGCTCCGGTGAGTCCGAGCAGTACTTC	CASSSGESEQYF
TRBV5-1	TRBJ2-1	NA	NA	TGCGCCAGCAGCACCGGGACTGTCTCCTACAATGAGCAGTTCTTC	CASSTGTVSYNEQFF
TRBV3-1	TRBJ2-4	once	NA	TGTGCCAGCAGCCAAATTCTTGGTTCCGGGATTCAGTACTTC	CASSQILGSGIQYF
TRBV18	TRBJ2-5	NA	TRBD1	TGTGCCAGCTCACAAAATGGACAGGGGGAGACCCAGTACTTC	CASSQNGQGETQYF
TRBV6-5	TRBJ2-3	few	NA	TGTGCCAGCAACCCACCCCCGGGGGCCATCACAGATACGCAGTATTTT	CASNPPPGAITDTQYF
TRBV2	TRBJ2-1	NA	TRBD2	TGTGCCAGCAGCGACGGGGGGGGACCCTACAATGAGCAGTTCTTC	CASSDGGGPYNEQFF
TRBV7-9	TRBJ2-3	NA	TRBD2	TGTGCCAGCAGCACAACTAGCGGATATAGCACAGATACGCAGTATTTT	CASSTTSGYSTDTQYF
TRBV10-3	TRBJ2-1	NA	TRBD1	TGTGCCATCAACCAGGGGGCCAATGAGCAGTTCTTC	CAINQGANEQFF
TRBV7-9	TRBJ1-1	NA	TRBD1	TGTGCCAGCAGTTCCCTGACAGGGGCAAACACTGAAGCTTTCTTT	CASSSLTGANTEAFF
TRBV20-1	TRBJ2-3	NA	NA	TGCAGTGCTAGAGTCTCCTCTAGCACAGATACGCAGTATTTT	CSARVSSSTDTQYF
TRBV7-6	TRBJ2-3	NA	TRBD1	TGTGCCAGCAGCTTTGGGACAGGGCCACGTGGGAGCACAGATACGCAGTATTTT	CASSFGTGPRGSTDTQYF
TRBV7-2	TRBJ1-6	NA	NA	TGTGCCAGCAGCTTAGACGGCTCCTATAATTCACCCCTCCACTTT	CASSLDGSYNSPLHF
TRBV27	TRBJ2-5	few	NA	TGTGCCAGCGCCGGGGGATTAGAGACCCAGTACTTC	CASAGGLETQYF
TRBV15	TRBJ2-1	NA	NA	TGTGCCACCAGCAGAGACGGTCACGATGAGCAGTTCTTC	CATSRDGHDEQFF
TRBV10-3	TRBJ1-2	few	NA	TGTGCCATCAGTGAATGGGGAACTGGCTACACCTTC	CAISEWGTGYTF
TRBV5-1	TRBJ2-7	few	NA	TGCGCCAGCAGCTTGTCTGGGTGGGCAGCCTTGAGCGAGCAGTACTTC	CASSLSGWAALSEQYF
TRBV11-2	TRBJ2-3	few	NA	TGTGCCAGCAGCTTATTTGGGCGACGGGATGATTTCACAGATACGCAGTATTTT	CASSLFGRRDDFTDTQYF
TRBV7-2	TRBJ2-5	NA	NA	TGTGCCAGCAGCTTCATCACCTCCAGGGGAGAGACCCAGTACTTC	CASSFITSRGETQYF
TRBV7-9	TRBJ2-1	NA	NA	TGTGCCAGCAGCTTAGAACGGAATGAGCAGTTCTTC	CASSLERNEQFF
TRBV20-1	TRBJ2-1	few	NA	TGCAGTGCTAGAGATGAGGTGCTAAGCTCCTACAATGAGCAGTTCTTC	CSARDEVLSSYNEQFF
TRBV7-9	TRBJ2-1	NA	NA	TGTGCCAGCAGCTTAGACAGGTCGGGGAGGATCCTTCGGAATGAGCAGTTCTTC	CASSLDRSGRILRNEQFF
TRBV7-2	TRBJ2-5	NA	TRBD2	TGTGCCAGCAGCTTTCGGGGCGGGAGTTACAATGAGCAGTACTTC	CASSFRGGSYNEQYF
TRBV4-3	TRBJ2-7	few	NA	TGCGCCAGCAGCCCCTTTATTTCCTACGAGCAGTACTTC	CASSPFISYEQYF
TRBV28	TRBJ2-1	NA	TRBD2	TGTGCCAGCAGTTTGGGGGGGGAGGTGGATGAGCAGTTCTTC	CASSLGGEVDEQFF
TRBV27	TRBJ2-1	NA	NA	TGTGCCAGCACGAAGGTTTTCGGGGCGGTAAACAATGAGCAGTTCTTC	CASTKVFGAVNNEQFF
TRBV29-1	TRBJ1-1	NA	TRBD1	TGCAGCGCCTTACAGGGGAGGGGGACTGAAGCTTTCTTT	CSALQGRGTEAFF
TRBV29-1	TRBJ2-7	NA	TRBD1	TGCAGCGTTGAAGCAGATGACGGGACAGCGGCCTACGAGCAGTACTTC	CSVEADDGTAAYEQYF
TRBV7-2	TRBJ2-1	NA	TRBD2	TGTGCCAGCAGCTCAAGCAATAGCGGGGAGGCCAATGAGCAGTTCTTC	CASSSSNSGEANEQFF